This T cell receptor (beta chain) was captured by sequencing in a study of cytotoxic CD8 clonotypes in ibrutinib-treated CLL. Whole-study context: Outcomes included approximately 25 partial and 2 complete responses; after median around 5.5 years, roughly 15 stayed remitted and approximately 12 progressed. Study findings and constraints: Circulating CD8+ T-cell counts were tracked by baseline clonality, which exceeded that of age-matched healthy donors.

Points on this clone: Its antigen remains unknown.

Produced via immunoSEQ multiplex PCR; TCRdb's table is partial and in-frame only. Of 90,000 to 100,000 clones listed, 70% to 80% were seen once; the top ten hold about 29%. Sequenced here: PBMCs, sampled after 12 months of ibrutinib treatment. This clonotype was obtained from a human donor with chronic lymphocytic leukemia.

The CDR3 bases are TGTGCCAGCAGCCTTACTAGCGGGGGGGCGAGTGAGCAGTTCTTC. Translated, it gives CASSLTSGGASEQFF. The V gene is TRBV9, the J gene TRBJ2-1, with 13 bases identical to TRBD2. V lost 4 bases, J lost 9 bases, and 7 bases stayed unmatched. CDR3 length equals 15 residues. The germline V gene has CDR1 SGDLS and CDR2 YYNGEE.